The entry that follows covers one TCR beta chain sequence. Antigen specificity is unknown. This sample was included in a study of T cell responses to AZD1222 COVID-19 vaccine. Study-wide results and caveats: Nearly half of the spike-specific TCRs reportedly recognize variant regions that carry no mutations. Donors skewed white British and female; clonal diversity was possibly underestimated.

In germline, CDR1 is LNHDA, CDR2 SQIVND (reference sequence). V shed 4 bases and J 5 bases; nucleotides not matched to a gene: 0. The CDR3 has 12 residues. The study pooled second doses at about 4 or about 12 weeks. The table came from immunoSEQ multiplex PCR; TCRdb's copy has only in-frame clones and leaves some out. This sample has roughly 180,000 clones; roughly 92% occur once, and the top ten carry around 3.5%. The chain combines TRBV19 with TRBJ2-3, with 7 bases matching TRBD2. This sequence was found in an adult who received the AZD1222 COVID-19 vaccine. The sequenced sample was peripheral blood, obtained 28 days after the second AZD1222 dose. CDR3 amino acids: CASSTSGDTQYF. CDR3 sequence (DNA): TGTGCCAGTAGTACTAGCGGAGATACGCAGTATTTT.